This passage covers 12 T cell receptor beta chains from one sample sequenced in a study of shared clonotypes between healthy human individuals. Sequenced by immunoSEQ multiplex PCR; TCRdb stores in-frame clones only, minus some. The table shows about 2.3 million clones, with over 85% occurring only once. Sequencing used naive CD4+ T cells from PBMCs. Stated subset: CD45RA+ positively selected. These receptors came from a man between 18 and 35 years old in good health. Some clones in this sample may be carry-over from other donors' samples.

The chain recombines TRBV28 with TRBJ2-5; 7 nucleotides match TRBD2. V was pared by 6 bases and J by 4 bases, with 17 bases of the junction left unmatched. The CDR3 has 17 amino acids. Germline V gene lookup returns CDR1 MDHEN and CDR2 SYDVKM. CDR3 protein: CASRKKAGVGERETQYF. Written as DNA, the CDR3 is TGTGCCAGCAGAAAGAAGGCGGGAGTGGGGGAACGAGAGACCCAGTACTTC.

The chain links TRBV7-8 to TRBJ1-2; TRBD1 agrees at 11 bases. The trim removed 5 bases at V and 2 bases at J, leaving 7 bases unmatched. Germline loops: CDR1 SGHVS, CDR2 FQNEAQ. The CDR3 is 16 residues long. CDR3 sequence (DNA): TGTGCCAGCAGCCTCTTCGGACAGGGGGCCAACTATGGCTACACCTTC. It translates to CASSLFGQGANYGYTF.

The gene calls are TRBV2 and TRBJ1-1, with a weak D call TRBD1 (6 bases). V was pared by 8 bases and J by 1 base, with 11 bases between. Germline-derived CDR1 and CDR2 are SNHLY and FYNNEI. CDR3 length: 13 amino acids. CDR3 sequence reads: CASVRGGNTEAFF. CDR3 DNA: TGTGCCAGCGTTAGGGGGGGGAACACTGAAGCTTTCTTT.

The chain carries TRBV5-1 and TRBJ1-4; perhaps TRBD1 as D (6 bases). Germline loops: CDR1 SGHRS, CDR2 YFSETQ. The CDR3 has 16 amino acids. Trimming removed 7 bases at V and 4 bases at J, with 20 bases between. The CDR3 DNA reads TGCGCCAGCCGAATAAGCCCACAGGGAGTTAATGAAAAACTGTTTTTT. Its translation is CASRISPQGVNEKLFF.

The gene calls are TRBV19 and TRBJ2-7; D ambiguous. The CDR3 consists of 14 residues. V was pared by 5 bases and J by 3 bases, with 14 bases between. Germline CDR1 reads LNHDA; CDR2 reads SQIVND (reference sequence). The CDR3 region is CASSVGGMSYEQYF. CDR3 sequence (DNA): TGTGCCAGTAGTGTTGGTGGAATGAGCTACGAGCAGTACTTC.

This clone occurred once. This rearrangement joins TRBV30 to TRBJ2-7; a weak D match, TRBD1 (6 bases). Germline V CDR1 and CDR2: GTSNPN, SVGIG (reference sequence). This CDR3 region has 12 residues. Trimming took off 4 bases at V and 9 bases at J, with 16 bases between the two ends. This CDR3 reads CAWTGVKGGQYF. The DNA for the CDR3 is TGTGCCTGGACAGGGGTAAAGGGTGGGCAGTACTTC.

Notes on this clone: Additional DNA sequences in this sample encode the identical CDR3. This rearrangement joins TRBV4-2 to TRBJ1-1; maybe TRBD1 (5 bases). V shed 4 bases and J shed 1 base, with 7 bases lying between them. The CDR3 is 13 amino acids. CDR1 is LGHNA and CDR2 is YNFKEQ in the germline V gene. Written as DNA, the CDR3 is TGTGCCAGCAGCCCTCAGGGGAACACTGAAGCTTTCTTT. Translation gives CASSPQGNTEAFF.

This chain links TRBV28 with TRBJ2-5; D is perhaps TRBD1 (6 bases). The germline V gene has CDR1 MDHEN and CDR2 SYDVKM. Between the trimmed V and J ends, which lost 6 bases and 5 bases, there was a span of 16 bases. The CDR3 spans 14 residues. The CDR3 reads CASRDRGRGETQYF. The CDR3 region has the DNA TGTGCCAGCAGAGATAGGGGGAGAGGGGAGACCCAGTACTTC. The full variable domain, with the rest looked up from reference TRBV28 and TRBJ2-5, is DVKVTQSSRYLVKRTGEKVFLECVQDMDHENMFWYRQDPGLGLRLIYFSYDVKMKEKGDIPEGYSVSREKKERFSLILESASTNQTSMYLCASRDRGRGETQYFGPGTRLLVL.

The chain combines TRBV5-6 with TRBJ1-5; D call uncertain. The CDR3 covers 13 residues. From germline, CDR1 is SGHDT and CDR2 YYEEEE. Trimming removed 1 base from V and 10 bases from J, with 12 bases in between. This chain's CDR3 is CASSLRRREPQHF. CDR3 sequence (DNA): TGTGCCAGCAGCTTGAGGAGGCGGGAACCCCAGCATTTT.

This clone occurred once. This sequence joins TRBV30 and TRBJ1-2, with TRBD1 as a possible D gene (5 bases). V was shortened by 0 bases and J by 4 bases, with 9 bases between the two germline ends. Germline V gene lookup returns CDR1 GTSNPN and CDR2 SVGIG (reference sequence). CDR3 length: 13 residues. Written as DNA, the CDR3 is TGTGCCTGGAGTGTATTGGGGGGCTATGGCTACACCTTC. Residues: CAWSVLGGYGYTF.

This clone was found once. The V call is TRBV28, the J call TRBJ1-2, with TRBD1 as a possible D gene (5 bases). This CDR3 is 14 amino acids long. V lost 5 bases, J lost 0 bases, and 10 bases lay in between. Germline CDR1 and CDR2: MDHEN and SYDVKM. CDR3 DNA sequence: TGTGCCAGCAGTATACAGGCCACTAACTATGGCTACACCTTC. Translated, it gives CASSIQATNYGYTF.

This clone came up a few times. V and J are TRBV30 and TRBJ1-1, with D uncertain. Germline V gene sequence: CDR1 GTSNPN, CDR2 SVGIG (reference sequence). Trimming stripped 5 bases from V and 2 bases from J, with 21 bases between. This CDR3 has 16 residues. Here the CDR3 DNA reads TGTGCCTGGTCCTCCCCAACCGGAAGGGCCAACACTGAAGCTTTCTTT. Translated, it gives CAWSSPTGRANTEAFF.